Listed below are T cell receptor beta chains from one sample, sequenced in a study of Ad26.COV2.S vaccination and SARS-CoV-2 variants. Here immunoSEQ multiplex PCR was the method, and the copy in TCRdb shows in-frame clones only, minus some. The sample includes about 440,000 clones, 90% of them seen just once. The input for sequencing was peripheral blood, taken in a trial of Ad26.COV2.S vaccine versus placebo. These receptors came from a person between 18 and 59 years old who received the Ad26.COV2.S COVID-19 vaccine or a placebo. Both conserved end residues are part of each CDR3. The D gene is left open where the match is weak. Where a row states a size, it is once, few, many or the class of an expanded clone; other rows omit it.

V	size	J	D	DNA	CDR3
TRBV27	-	TRBJ2-7	TRBD1	TGTGCCAGCAGATCGACAGGGTTGGGAGCCGACAGCTCCTACGAGCAGTACTTC	CASRSTGLGADSSYEQYF
TRBV7-8	-	TRBJ2-7	TRBD2	TGTGCCAGCAGCGTACTAGCGGGGTTCTCCTACGAGCAGTACTTC	CASSVLAGFSYEQYF
TRBV5-8	-	TRBJ2-3	TRBD2	TGTGCCAGCAGCTTAGCGGGGTCTAGCACAGATACGCAGTATTTT	CASSLAGSSTDTQYF
TRBV4-1	-	TRBJ2-7	TRBD2	TGCGCCAGCAGCCAAGACCCAGGGACTAGCGGGAGGGCCTACGAGCAGTACTTC	CASSQDPGTSGRAYEQYF
TRBV15	-	TRBJ1-2	TRBD1	TGTGCCACCAGCACGGACAGGGGCAACTATGGCTACACCTTC	CATSTDRGNYGYTF
TRBV15	-	TRBJ2-2	-	TGTGCCACCAGCAGTGGCAGCTACACCGGGGAGCTGTTTTTT	CATSSGSYTGELFF
TRBV27	once	TRBJ2-7	-	TGTGCCAGCAGCCAACAGGGCAACGAGCAGTACTTC	CASSQQGNEQYF
TRBV27	few	TRBJ1-5	-	TGTGCCAGCAGTCCATTCACCCTGACAGGTAACAATCAGCCCCAGCATTTT	CASSPFTLTGNNQPQHF
TRBV5-6	-	TRBJ1-5	TRBD1	TGTGCCAGCAGCTTGGGGGGACAGGGGAATCAGCCCCAGCATTTT	CASSLGGQGNQPQHF
TRBV27	few	TRBJ1-2	-	TGTGCCAGCAGTTTGGAGCCAGCAGGGTTGAGTGGCTACACCTTC	CASSLEPAGLSGYTF
TRBV5-4	-	TRBJ2-1	-	TGTGCCAGCAGCCCCACTGGATTCTCCTACAATGAGCAGTTCTTC	CASSPTGFSYNEQFF
TRBV4-3	-	TRBJ2-7	-	TGCGCCAGCAGCCAAGCGTGGCCCTCCTACGAGCAGTACTTC	CASSQAWPSYEQYF
TRBV28	-	TRBJ2-1	-	TGTGCCAGCGGGCCGGGGTTTGAGCAGTTCTTC	CASGPGFEQFF
TRBV2	-	TRBJ2-2	TRBD2	TGTGCCAGCAGTGAATCCCCCCAAGCGGGGGTCACCGGGGAGCTGTTTTTT	CASSESPQAGVTGELFF
TRBV24-1	-	TRBJ2-1	TRBD2	TGTGCCACCAGTCTAGCGGGAGGGGGGGGCGAGCAGTTCTTC	CATSLAGGGGEQFF
TRBV27	-	TRBJ2-7	-	TGTGCCAGCAGTTTACAGGGTAAGACAGACGTCAACTCCTACGAGCAGTACTTC	CASSLQGKTDVNSYEQYF
TRBV30	-	TRBJ2-7	-	TGTGCCTGGAGTAAAGGGTCCTACGAGCAGTACTTC	CAWSKGSYEQYF
TRBV21-1	-	TRBJ2-2	-	TGTGCCAGCAGCCCACCACCCCTGGGGCGGGAGAACACCGGGGAGCTGTTTTTT	CASSPPPLGRENTGELFF
TRBV13	-	TRBJ2-5	TRBD1	TGTGCCAGCAGCACGACAGGGGCTGGACAAGAGACCCAGTACTTC	CASSTTGAGQETQYF
TRBV6-6	-	TRBJ2-7	-	TGTGCCAGCAGTGTGGGACGGAACTCCTACGAGCAGTACTTC	CASSVGRNSYEQYF
TRBV30	-	TRBJ1-6	TRBD1	TGTGCCTGGAGTGTGGACAGGTTGAATTCACCCCTCCACTTT	CAWSVDRLNSPLHF
TRBV27	-	TRBJ2-1	-	TGTGCCAGCAGTACAGGGGAGGGGCCCACCTACAATGAGCAGTTCTTC	CASSTGEGPTYNEQFF